A single sample is the source of the 3 T cell receptor beta chains below, sequenced in a study of blood T cell repertoires in COVID-19. TCRdb's copy holds only in-frame clones and misses some; the assay was immunoSEQ multiplex PCR. The sample records around 170,000 clones, about nine tenths being singletons. Sequencing used peripheral blood. Every receptor here comes from a woman aged 70-85 years with acute or convalescent COVID-19.

The rearrangement joins TRBV2 to TRBJ2-5, with 11 bases matching TRBD1. V lost 5 bases to trimming and J lost 2 bases; unmatched junction nucleotides: 4. Germline loops: CDR1 SNHLY, CDR2 FYNNEI. This CDR3 region has 15 residues. CDR3 residues: CASSRDRGVQETQYF. In nucleotides, the CDR3 is TGTGCCAGCAGTCGGGACAGGGGGGTGCAAGAGACCCAGTACTTC.

The rearrangement uses TRBV5-1 and TRBJ1-1, with 7 bases fitting TRBD1. This CDR3 is 15 amino acids long. CDR1 and CDR2 (germline): SGHRS, YFSETQ. V lost 2 bases and J lost 6; bases outside the gene matches: 10. The CDR3 spells CASSLGQVRGAEAFF. In DNA form, the CDR3 reads TGCGCCAGCAGCTTAGGACAGGTGAGGGGCGCTGAAGCTTTCTTT.

V gene TRBV9 combines with J gene TRBJ1-1; D not resolved. The length of the CDR3 is 13 residues. Trimming took off 2 bases at V and 1 base at J, with 6 bases between the two ends. Germline V lookup: CDR1 SGDLS, CDR2 YYNGEE. The CDR3 bases are TGTGCCAGCAGCGTGTCGGGGAACACTGAAGCTTTCTTT. Translating gives CASSVSGNTEAFF.